The 19 T cell receptor beta chains below were found in one sample sequenced in a study of blood T cell repertoires in COVID-19. The method was immunoSEQ multiplex PCR; TCRdb's version includes in-frame clones alone and lacks a portion of them. The sample includes fewer than 60,000 clones, 84% seen only once; the top ten take just over 8.5%. The sequencing sample was made of peripheral blood. These receptors all come from a man in his fifties or sixties with acute or convalescent COVID-19.

By sample share, this clone is medium-sized. V is TRBV9 and J is TRBJ1-5, with 8 nucleotides matching TRBD1. The germline CDR1 and CDR2 sequences are SGDLS and YYNGEE. Trimming took 0 bases from V and 5 from J; bases not matched to a gene: 13. This CDR3 comprises 18 residues. DNA of the CDR3: TGTGCCAGCAGCGTAGCTTCTCGCGACAGGGGAAGGGATCAGCCCCAGCATTTT. It is translated as CASSVASRDRGRDQPQHF.

The chain combines TRBV5-4 with TRBJ2-1, with TRBD1 matching over 8 bases. Losses at the gene ends were 0 bases for V and 9 bases for J; bases not matched to a gene: 5. Germline CDR1 is SGHNT and CDR2 is YYREEE (reference sequence). The CDR3 covers 14 residues. CDR3 residues: CASSLVAGGGEQFF. CDR3 nucleotide sequence: TGTGCCAGCAGCTTGGTAGCAGGGGGCGGTGAGCAGTTCTTC.

This clone was seen just once. The chain uses TRBV18 and TRBJ1-6, with 7 bases aligning to TRBD1. The CDR3 is 13 amino acids. The V and J ends lost 6 bases and 8 bases, in that order; junction bases with no gene match: 4. Germline V CDR1 and CDR2: KGHSH, LQKENI. The DNA of the CDR3 is TGTGCCAGCTCCCGGGACAGCTATTCACCCCTCCACTTT. It encodes CASSRDSYSPLHF.

In this sample, this clone turned up once. The chain uses TRBV18 and TRBJ1-1, with 8 bases aligning to TRBD1. CDR3 length: 13 amino acids. V was clipped by 3 bases and J by 4 bases; unmatched bases: 1. Germline CDR1 is KGHSH and CDR2 is LQKENI. The chain's CDR3 is CASSPDRGTEAFF. CDR3 nucleotide sequence: TGTGCCAGCTCACCCGACAGGGGCACTGAAGCTTTCTTT. Using reference TRBV18 and TRBJ1-1 for the parts outside the CDR3, the full variable domain is NAGVMQNPRHLVRRRGQEARLRCSPMKGHSHVYWYRQLPEEGLKFMVYLQKENIIDESGMPKERFSAEFPKEGPSILRIQQVVRGDSAAYFCASSPDRGTEAFFGQGTRLTVV.

V usage is TRBV18 and J usage is TRBJ1-2; 9 nucleotides agree with TRBD1. V lost 3 bases and J lost 8; bases outside the gene matches: 4. This CDR3 comprises 13 residues. Germline V gene sequence: CDR1 KGHSH, CDR2 LQKENI. The CDR3 reads CASSPGQGNGYTF. CDR3 bases: TGTGCCAGCTCACCCGGACAGGGGAACGGCTACACCTTC.

The J gene is TRBJ1-3, the V gene TRBV30; possibly TRBD1 for D (5 bases). Germline assignment: CDR1 GTSNPN and CDR2 SVGIG (reference sequence). CDR3 size: 21 residues. V lost 2 bases and J lost 0, with 29 bases in between. CDR3 region: CAWSYVGGRGSPKRSGNTIYF. As DNA, the CDR3 is TGTGCCTGGAGTTATGTCGGTGGTCGGGGGTCCCCGAAGCGCTCTGGAAACACCATATATTTT.

CDR3 DNA sequence: TGTGCCAGCAGCGCCGGGAGGGGGGGTAACTATGGCTACACCTTC. Protein sequence: CASSAGRGGNYGYTF. This chain links TRBV5-4 with TRBJ1-2; the D gene is possibly TRBD1 (6 bases). The CDR3 consists of 15 residues. V was trimmed by 4 bases and J by 1 base, leaving 14 bases between them. Germline V lookup: CDR1 SGHNT, CDR2 YYREEE (reference sequence).

V and J are TRBV2 and TRBJ1-5; D may be TRBD1 (6 bases). The length of the CDR3 is 15 residues. V lost 5 bases, J lost 2 bases, and 13 bases lay in between. From germline, CDR1 is SNHLY and CDR2 FYNNEI. As DNA, the CDR3 is TGTGCCAGCAGTACGGGCAGGGGAGGCAATCAGCCCCAGCATTTT. Its protein product is CASSTGRGGNQPQHF.

The genes are TRBV6-1 and TRBJ1-3, with D maybe TRBD1 (6 bases). The germline V gene has CDR1 MNHNS and CDR2 SASEGT. Trimming stripped 2 bases from V and 0 bases from J, with 8 bases between. CDR3 size: 15 residues. CDR3 DNA: TGTGCCAGCAGTGAAAGGGGGGGCTCTGGAAACACCATATATTTT. Its translation: CASSERGGSGNTIYF.

This chain links TRBV5-1 with TRBJ1-1, with TRBD1 matching over 9 bases. CDR3 length: 16 amino acids. Germline V CDR1 and CDR2: SGHRS, YFSETQ. The J segment lost 0 bases and the V segment lost 5 bases, leaving 8 bases of the junction unmatched. In DNA form, the CDR3 reads TGCGCCAGCAGGCCCGGGACAGGGCAAATGAACACTGAAGCTTTCTTT. Amino acid sequence: CASRPGTGQMNTEAFF.

The V call is TRBV3-1 (or the pseudogene TRBV3-2), the J call TRBJ1-2; D gene uncertain. This CDR3 region has 14 residues. Trimming pared 5 bases from V and 7 bases from J, leaving 17 bases between. Germline V gene data show CDR1 as LGHDT and CDR2 as YNNKEL (reference sequence). This CDR3 reads CASSSGYSLGGYTF. The CDR3 nucleotides are TGTGCCAGCAGCTCGGGTTATAGCCTTGGTGGCTACACCTTC.

This chain uses TRBV11-2 with TRBJ1-1; D may be TRBD1 (5 bases). The V gene lost 1 base and the J gene lost 5 bases, with 14 bases spanning the gap. This CDR3 has 15 residues. The germline gives CDR1 SGHAT, CDR2 FQNNGV. CDR3 protein: CASSLVLGGRTEAFF. DNA of the CDR3: TGTGCCAGCAGCTTAGTCCTCGGGGGAAGGACTGAAGCTTTCTTT.

This clone was observed a handful of times. This chain links TRBV29-1 with TRBJ2-1; TRBD1 matches 8 bases. The V gene's germline CDR1 is SQVTM and CDR2 ANQGSEA. V gave up 6 bases and J gave up 9 bases; unmatched junction bases: 7. The CDR3 contains 12 residues. CDR3 loop: CSVTTGGGEQFF. The CDR3 DNA follows: TGCAGCGTAACAACAGGGGGAGGTGAGCAGTTCTTC.

The chain recombines TRBV10-2 with TRBJ1-2; D not certain. The CDR3 is 14 amino acids. Per the germline V gene, CDR1 is WSHSY and CDR2 is SAAADI. Trimming shortened V by 3 bases and J by 8 bases, and 16 bases separated the two germline ends. The chain's CDR3 is CASSDTGGSWGYTF. CDR3 nucleotides: TGCGCCAGCAGTGATACGGGTGGCTCATGGGGCTACACCTTC.

The rearrangement links TRBV9 to TRBJ1-4, with a weak D call TRBD1 (6 bases). V gave up 3 bases and J gave up 5 bases, with 11 bases separating them. The CDR3 totals 14 residues. The V gene's germline CDR1 is SGDLS and CDR2 YYNGEE. CDR3 in DNA: TGTGCCAGCAGCGCCAGGGGCGAGAATGAAAAACTGTTTTTT. It codes for CASSARGENEKLFF.

The chain joins TRBV7-2 to TRBJ2-5, with TRBD1 identical over 9 bases. CDR1 is SGHTA, CDR2 FQGNSA, per germline. V trimming: 5 bases; J trimming: 5 bases; junction bases outside the gene matches: 6. The CDR3 sequence is 14 residues long. CDR3 in DNA: TGTGCCAGCAGCGCAACAGGGGGCTACGAGACCCAGTACTTC. This encodes CASSATGGYETQYF.

The chain couples TRBV2 to TRBJ1-4, with 7 positions matching TRBD1. J lost 4 bases, V lost 6 bases, and 5 bases had no gene match. The CDR3 length is 14 residues. Germline assignment: CDR1 SNHLY and CDR2 FYNNEI. The CDR3 DNA is TGTGCCAGCAGAAGACAGGGAGGTAATGAAAAACTGTTTTTT. It translates to CASRRQGGNEKLFF.

The chain combines TRBV5-6 with TRBJ1-4; the match to TRBD1 covers 8 bases. CDR1 SGHDT and CDR2 YYEEEE come from the germline V gene. There are 14 residues in the CDR3. The ends lost 5 bases at V and 5 bases at J; junction bases unmatched: 5. CDR3 protein: CASRTGTGNEKLFF. CDR3 nucleotide sequence: TGTGCCAGCAGGACGGGGACAGGCAATGAAAAACTGTTTTTT.

The V gene is TRBV7-2, the J gene TRBJ1-5; D is uncertain. The CDR3 sequence is 17 residues long. In germline, CDR1 is SGHTA, CDR2 FQGNSA. The V end was cut by 3 bases, the J end by 4 bases, with 19 bases between. The CDR3 DNA follows: TGTGCCAGCAGCTTTCAGGTTTCCGTTTCTTGGAATCAGCCCCAGCATTTT. Translated, it gives CASSFQVSVSWNQPQHF.